The 2 T cell receptor beta chains below come from one sample, sequenced in a study of graft-versus-host responses after intestinal transplantation (dated by TCRdb to the early 2020s). The library was made by the immunoSEQ multiplex PCR assay. What TCRdb holds here is the immuneACCESS table cut down to in-frame rearrangements. Part of the clones is not present; checked against another copy, under half of the missing clones reflect an unresolved V gene, and the others are unexplained. This sample has some 8,000 clones in its table, and approximately 77% of those were observed once. The ten largest clonotypes hold over 9.5% of the sample. Intraepithelial and lamina propria lymphocytes were isolated from graft specimens using dithiothreitol, EDTA incubations and collagenase D digestion. The sequencing used ileum tissue, collected approximately 220 days after intestinal transplant. These TCRs come from a human patient who received an intestinal transplant, so some T cells may come from the graft donor.

The chain joins TRBV6-5 to TRBJ1-3; 9 bases are shared with TRBD1. Germline V gene sequence: CDR1 MNHEY, CDR2 SVGAGI. With 6 bases clipped from V and 4 bases from J, the junction kept 1 base outside the gene matches. The CDR3 has 13 residues. The CDR3 loop is CASSGTGGNTIYF. CDR3 coding DNA: TGTGCCAGCAGCGGGACAGGGGGAAACACCATATATTTT.

This chain uses TRBV6-6 with TRBJ1-3, with D hard to call. Trimming left V 5 bases short and J 2 bases short, with 13 bases between. This CDR3 has 15 amino acids. The germline V gene has CDR1 MNHNY and CDR2 SVGAGI (reference sequence). The CDR3 nucleotides read TGTGCCAGCAGTGACCCCCACGGGGCTGGAAACACCATATATTTT. The encoded protein is CASSDPHGAGNTIYF.